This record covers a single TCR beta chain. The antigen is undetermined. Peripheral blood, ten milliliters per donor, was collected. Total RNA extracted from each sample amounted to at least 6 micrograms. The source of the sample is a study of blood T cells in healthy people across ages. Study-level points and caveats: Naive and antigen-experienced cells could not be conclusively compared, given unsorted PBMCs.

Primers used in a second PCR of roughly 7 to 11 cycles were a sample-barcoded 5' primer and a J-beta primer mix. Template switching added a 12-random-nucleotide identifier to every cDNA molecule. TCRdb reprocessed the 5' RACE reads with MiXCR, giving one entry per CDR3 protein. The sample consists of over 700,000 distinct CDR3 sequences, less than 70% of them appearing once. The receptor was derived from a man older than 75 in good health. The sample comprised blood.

CDR3: CASSYTDLYGYTF. In DNA form, the CDR3 reads TGTGCCAGCAGTTATACAGATCTCTATGGCTACACCTTC. The chain couples TRBV6-6 to TRBJ1-2, with D hard to call. Trimming removed 3 bases from V and 4 bases from J, with 9 bases in between. CDR3 length: 13 amino acids. CDR1 is MNHNY and CDR2 is SVGAGI in the germline V gene (reference sequence).